One and the same sample provided the 24 T cell receptor beta chains below, sequenced in a study of T-cell reconstitution after alpha-beta-depleted transplantation in children (dated by TCRdb to 2016 to 2017). Library preparation used PCR. The instrument was an Illumina HiSeq 2500. To normalize quantification of the TCRbeta repertoire, the TCR libraries were built with molecular barcoding that relied on unique molecular identifiers. TCRdb handled the public reads itself, with Q25 trimming in fastp and clone calling in MiXCR, and kept productive beta chains. Rows merge per CDR3 protein into single entries with the most common DNA and genes. This sample gives 97,000 or so distinct CDR3 sequences in total; 7.5% to 9.5% of them show up just once. The ten largest clones add up to roughly 15% of the sample. The sample's treatment or condition label is to be understood as: allogeneic hematopoietic cell transplantation with graft depleted of TCRalphabeta T cells and CD19 B cells.

Sequencing used PBMCs, obtained before TCRalphabeta/CD19-depleted stem cell transplant. These receptors all stem from a boy younger than 10 with acute lymphoblastic leukemia, due to receive a stem cell transplant.

This clonotype appeared many times. The V call is TRBV7-2, the J call TRBJ2-1, with no clear D. The CDR3 sequence is 14 residues long. Germline V gene lookup returns CDR1 SGHTA and CDR2 FQGNSA. Trimming took 3 bases from V and 2 from J, leaving 8 bases between them. CDR3 DNA sequence: TGTGCCAGCAGCTTTGGGGTGACCTACAATGAGCAGTTCTTC. Protein product: CASSFGVTYNEQFF.

This clonotype was recorded at least ten times. This chain links TRBV19 with TRBJ1-1; D is uncertain. V shed 4 bases and J shed 5 bases, with 14 bases lying between them. Germline CDR1 is LNHDA and CDR2 is SQIVND (reference sequence). CDR3 length: 14 amino acids. The CDR3 bases are TGTGCCAGTAGTAGGGCCAGTTCTGATACTGAAGCTTTCTTT. It specifies CASSRASSDTEAFF.

In its sample, this clonotype was seen many times. This chain joins TRBV4-3 and TRBJ2-1, with D hard to call. This CDR3 comprises 13 residues. The V and J ends lost 1 base and 2 bases respectively, with 3 bases between them. Germline V lookup: CDR1 LGHNA, CDR2 YSLEER. The CDR3 reads CASSQAPYNEQFF. CDR3 coding DNA: TGCGCCAGCAGCCAAGCCCCCTACAATGAGCAGTTCTTC.

The chain joins TRBV9 to TRBJ1-2, with 7 bases aligning to TRBD1. The CDR3 has 14 residues. Germline CDR1 is SGDLS and CDR2 is YYNGEE. With 0 bases clipped from V and 6 bases from J, the junction kept 5 bases outside the gene matches. The CDR3 here is CASSVGLTGDGYTF. In nucleotides, the CDR3 is TGTGCCAGCAGCGTAGGCCTCACAGGGGATGGCTACACCTTC.

This sequence joins TRBV3-1 and TRBJ2-7; a possible D gene is TRBD2 (7 bases). CDR1 is LGHDT, CDR2 YNNKEL, per germline (reference sequence). There are 16 residues in the CDR3. Deletions cut 5 bases from V and 1 base from J, with 18 bases between. CDR3 nucleotide sequence: TGTGCCAGCAGCTATCTTCGCAGGGGAGGGTCCTACGAGCAGTACTTC. Translating it yields CASSYLRRGGSYEQYF.

The chain joins TRBV7-2 to TRBJ1-1; no clear D. The germline CDR1 and CDR2 sequences are SGHTA and FQGNSA. Trimming took off 4 bases at V and 1 base at J, with 7 bases between the two ends. The CDR3 is 13 residues long. The CDR3 DNA reads TGTGCCAGCAGCTACGGACGGAACACTGAAGCTTTCTTT. Protein: CASSYGRNTEAFF. Together with reference TRBV7-2 and TRBJ1-1, the CDR3 gives the full variable domain: GAGVSQSPSNKVTEKGKDVELRCDPISGHTALYWYRQSLGQGLEFLIYFQGNSAPDKSGLPSDRFSAERTGGSVSTLTIQRTQQEDSAVYLCASSYGRNTEAFFGQGTRLTVV.

In its sample, this clonotype was seen many times. CDR3: CASSLMGGGDNEQFF. The CDR3 DNA follows: TGTGCCAGCAGTTTAATGGGCGGGGGCGACAATGAGCAGTTCTTC. This chain joins TRBV12-3 or TRBV12-4 and TRBJ2-1; maybe TRBD2 (7 bases). CDR3 length: 15 amino acids. Trimming stripped 2 bases from V and 5 bases from J, with 13 bases between.

The gene calls are TRBV20-1 and TRBJ2-1, with TRBD2 matching 7 bases. The CDR3 is 12 residues long. Germline assignment: CDR1 DFQATT and CDR2 SNEGSKA (reference sequence). Trimming cost V 6 bases and J 7 bases; bases outside gene matches: 6. The CDR3 DNA sequence: TGCAGTGCCGGCATGGGGGGGAATGAGCAGTTCTTC. It yields the protein CSAGMGGNEQFF.

The J gene is TRBJ1-1, the V gene TRBV4-2; 10 nucleotides line up with TRBD1. CDR1 LGHNA and CDR2 YNFKEQ come from the germline V gene. The CDR3 covers 15 residues. V shed 1 base and J 5 bases; nucleotides not matched to a gene: 4. Here the CDR3 reads CASSQGTGGKTEAFF. CDR3 in DNA: TGTGCCAGCAGCCAAGGGACAGGGGGTAAAACTGAAGCTTTCTTT.

There are a few counts of this clonotype. The V gene is TRBV7-2, the J gene TRBJ1-2; D remains ambiguous. The germline V gene has CDR1 SGHTA and CDR2 FQGNSA. The ends were cut back, 5 bases at V and 3 bases at J, with 7 bases in the middle. CDR3 length: 12 residues. The CDR3 spells CASSLKYYGYTF. CDR3 in DNA: TGTGCCAGCAGCCTGAAATACTATGGCTACACCTTC.

This clonotype showed up just a few times. This sequence may be a read error, since a much larger clone differs from it by one base. The chain carries TRBV2 and TRBJ2-2; D is unclear. Germline V lookup: CDR1 SNHLY, CDR2 FYNNEI. This CDR3 region has 13 residues. With 6 bases removed from V and 2 bases from J, the gap between germline ends came to 7 bases. CDR3 loop: CASSGANTGELFF. CDR3 DNA sequence: TGTGCCAGCAGCGGAGCTAACACCGGGGAGCTGTTTTTT.

This clonotype was seen ten or more times. The V call is TRBV15, the J call TRBJ1-2; D might be TRBD1 (5 bases). Trimming removed 0 bases from V and 8 bases from J, with 19 bases in between. Germline assignment: CDR1 LNHNV and CDR2 YYDKDF (reference sequence). The CDR3 loop spans 16 amino acids. For the CDR3, the DNA is TGTGCCACCAGCAGAGATGGTGCCAGGGAAAGGTTAGGCTACACCTTC. Translation gives CATSRDGARERLGYTF.

The chain combines TRBV4-2 with TRBJ2-2, with D unclear. Germline CDR1 LGHNA, CDR2 YNFKEQ. V lost 9 bases and J lost 0, with 11 bases in between. The CDR3 covers 14 residues. CDR3: CARGLWPNTGELFF. The CDR3 DNA reads TGTGCCAGGGGCCTGTGGCCGAACACCGGGGAGCTGTTTTTT.

The rearrangement joins TRBV20-1 to TRBJ1-1, with D possibly being TRBD1 (6 bases). V shed 6 bases and J shed 3 bases, with 14 bases lying between them. The CDR3 totals 13 residues. Germline V gene lookup returns CDR1 DFQATT and CDR2 SNEGSKA (reference sequence). The CDR3: CSAPTQGDTEAFF. CDR3 DNA sequence: TGCAGTGCCCCCACACAGGGAGACACTGAAGCTTTCTTT.

In its sample, this clonotype was seen many times. V usage is TRBV20-1 and J usage is TRBJ1-1; D gene ambiguous. CDR3 length: 11 residues. Trimming stripped 6 bases from V and 4 bases from J, with 9 bases between. The germline V gene encodes CDR1 DFQATT and CDR2 SNEGSKA (reference sequence). The chain's CDR3 is CSATRSTEAFF. The CDR3 DNA is TGCAGTGCAACGAGAAGCACTGAAGCTTTCTTT.

The rearrangement uses TRBV20-1 and TRBJ2-5; D is unclear. Trimming stripped 6 bases from V and 2 bases from J, with 10 bases between. The CDR3 contains 12 residues. Germline CDR1 DFQATT, CDR2 SNEGSKA (reference sequence). The CDR3 DNA is TGCAGTGCCCCGCGAATGCAAGAGACCCAGTACTTC. Its protein is CSAPRMQETQYF.

V usage is TRBV7-9 and J usage is TRBJ1-4; D possibly corresponds to TRBD1 (6 bases). The V gene lost 3 bases and the J gene lost 2 bases, with 10 bases spanning the gap. This CDR3 contains 15 residues. Germline-derived CDR1 and CDR2 are SEHNR and FQNEAQ (reference sequence). This chain's CDR3 is CASSLRGLTNEKLFF. The CDR3, as DNA: TGTGCCAGCAGCTTGCGGGGGCTGACTAATGAAAAACTGTTTTTT.

The sample holds many counts of this clonotype. The chain uses TRBV7-2 and TRBJ2-7, with D hard to call. V gave up 3 bases and J gave up 5 bases, with 14 bases separating them. This CDR3 has 14 residues. Per germline, CDR1 SGHTA and CDR2 FQGNSA. The CDR3 is CASSFLLTAHEQYF. The CDR3 nucleotides are TGTGCCAGCAGCTTTCTTCTAACGGCCCACGAGCAGTACTTC.

The genes are TRBV13 and TRBJ2-5; TRBD1 matches 7 bases. Germline assignment: CDR1 PRHDT and CDR2 FYEKMQ (reference sequence). The ends lost 3 bases at V and 2 bases at J; junction bases unmatched: 3. This CDR3 is 14 amino acids long. The CDR3 region is CASSFRGYQETQYF. CDR3 bases: TGTGCCAGCAGCTTCAGGGGGTATCAAGAGACCCAGTACTTC.

This chain connects TRBV25-1 to TRBJ2-7, with D possibly being TRBD2 (6 bases). CDR3 size: 13 residues. V was trimmed by 7 bases and J by 2 bases, leaving 12 bases between them. Germline V lookup: CDR1 MGHDK, CDR2 SYGVNS. The CDR3 bases are TGTGCCAGCACCGGGGGACCGACCTACGAGCAGTACTTC. It specifies CASTGGPTYEQYF.

V and J are TRBV5-5 and TRBJ2-7, with a weak D call TRBD1 (6 bases). V gave up 4 bases and J gave up 3 bases, with 11 bases separating them. The CDR3 is made up of 13 amino acids. Germline CDR1 and CDR2: SGHKS and YYEKEE (reference sequence). The CDR3 loop reads CASSRTVGYEQYF. Written as DNA, the CDR3 is TGTGCCAGCAGCCGGACAGTGGGCTACGAGCAGTACTTC. The full variable domain, completed using reference TRBV5-5 and TRBJ2-7, is DAGVTQSPTHLIKTRGQQVTLRCSPISGHKSVSWYQQVLGQGPQFIFQYYEKEERGRGNFPDRFSARQFPNYSSELNVNALLLGDSALYLCASSRTVGYEQYFGPGTRLTVT.

This clonotype was recorded many times. The CDR3 protein is CASSQGRGNTEAFF. CDR3 bases: TGTGCCAGCAGCCAAGGAAGGGGGAACACTGAAGCTTTCTTT. The chain recombines TRBV3-1 with TRBJ1-1; D is perhaps TRBD1 (5 bases). The CDR3 is 14 residues long. Looked up from germline, CDR1 is LGHDT and CDR2 is YNNKEL (reference sequence). Trimming removed 1 base from V and 1 base from J, with 7 bases in between.

This sequence joins TRBV7-2 and TRBJ1-5; TRBD1 matches 9 bases. The CDR3 is 17 amino acids. Germline lookup yields CDR1 SGHTA and CDR2 FQGNSA. V trimming: 8 bases; J trimming: 10 bases; junction bases outside the gene matches: 21. In DNA, the CDR3 is TGTGCCAGCTCAATAGGGTGGGGACAGGGAACCTTTGAACCCCAGCATTTT. Translation gives CASSIGWGQGTFEPQHF.

This rearrangement joins TRBV4-1 to TRBJ2-7; TRBD2 aligns across 9 bases. J gave up 2 bases and V 0 bases, and 5 bases lay outside the gene matches. The V gene's germline CDR1 is MGHRA and CDR2 YSYEKL. The CDR3 is made up of 16 amino acids. This CDR3 is CASSQDSGGTPYEQYF. CDR3 in DNA: TGCGCCAGCAGCCAAGATAGCGGGGGTACTCCCTACGAGCAGTACTTC.